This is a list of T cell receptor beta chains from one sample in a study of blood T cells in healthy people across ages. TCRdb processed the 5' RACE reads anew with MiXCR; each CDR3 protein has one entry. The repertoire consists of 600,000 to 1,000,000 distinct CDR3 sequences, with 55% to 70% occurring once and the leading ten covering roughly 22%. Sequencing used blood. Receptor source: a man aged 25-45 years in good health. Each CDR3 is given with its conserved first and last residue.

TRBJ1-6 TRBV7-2 CASSPPLGRGSPLHF
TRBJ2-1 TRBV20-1 CSAGGHPRGVQFF
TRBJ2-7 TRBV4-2 CASSQGPERESNEQYF
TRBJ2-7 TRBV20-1 CSARAIDRDFNEQYF
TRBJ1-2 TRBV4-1 CASSQEGTVYGYTF
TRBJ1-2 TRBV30 CAWSARRELRGYTF
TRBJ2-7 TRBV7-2 CASSPPSHEQYF
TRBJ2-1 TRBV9 CASSVAGSQQFF
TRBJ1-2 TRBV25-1 CASSVGRNYGYTF
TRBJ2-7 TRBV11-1 CASSSSGTDSYEQYF
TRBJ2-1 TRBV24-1 CATSDHPGTGSSYNEQFF
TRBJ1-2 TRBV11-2 CASSLGQGMRGYTF
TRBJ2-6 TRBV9 CATSGGSSGANVLTF
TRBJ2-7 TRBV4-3 CASSRILGSPTYEQYF
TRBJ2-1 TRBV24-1 CATSGGSGKSYNEQFF
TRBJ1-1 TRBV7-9 CASSLLSSTEAFF
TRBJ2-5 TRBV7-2 CASSSNGGTSGGPKYF
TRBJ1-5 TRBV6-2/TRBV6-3 CASGSVEEGGDQPQHF
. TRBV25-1 CASSEDNEQYF
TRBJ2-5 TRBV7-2 CASSLWTGLLETQYF
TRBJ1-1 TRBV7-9 CASSLGQNEAFF
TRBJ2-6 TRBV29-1 CSVEDGLISGANVLTF
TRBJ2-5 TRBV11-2 CASRPLFAGEKETQYF
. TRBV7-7 CASSPSTPSGRGRKETQYF
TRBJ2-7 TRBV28 CASRVTGYSYEQYF
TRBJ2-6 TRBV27 CASTLRGAFSGANVLTF
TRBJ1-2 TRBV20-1 CRAGGGSYGYTF
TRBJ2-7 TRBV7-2 CASRPPGLAGHEQYF
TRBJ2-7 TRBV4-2 CASGKEGLAAGPVEQYF
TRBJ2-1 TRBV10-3 CAISQQAPTHNEQFF
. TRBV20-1 CSARGQELNIQYF
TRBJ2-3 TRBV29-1 CSIVSGTDTQYF
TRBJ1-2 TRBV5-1 CASSWGTGGSYGYTF
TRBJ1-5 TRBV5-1 CASSLTEGNQPQHF
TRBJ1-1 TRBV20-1 CSARDNRGVSEAFF
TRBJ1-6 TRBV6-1 CASAGGTAYNSPLHF
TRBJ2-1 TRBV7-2 CASSLDSSYSEQFF